One sample yielded the 13 T cell receptor beta chains listed below, sequenced in a study of T cells in Graves' hyperthyroidism and ophthalmopathy. RNA transcripts served as the template for amplifying TCR beta CDR3 regions. First-round RT-PCR with HTBI primers amplified the TCR CDR3 region. MiXCR, run by TCRdb on the multiplex PCR reads, gives a single entry per CDR3 protein. The sample has around 600,000 distinct CDR3 sequences, approximately 15% seen once. Sample: blood. These receptor sequences come from a woman under 30 with Graves' ophthalmopathy.

V and J are TRBV9 and TRBJ2-1; maybe TRBD2 (5 bases). The CDR3 is 16 residues long. CDR1 and CDR2 (germline): SGDLS, YYNGEE. Trimming stripped 0 bases from V and 8 bases from J, with 18 bases between. The chain's CDR3 is CASSVATFRDRDEQFF. CDR3 DNA: TGTGCCAGCAGCGTAGCTACCTTCCGGGATCGGGATGAGCAGTTCTTC.

This clonotype was found many times. The J gene is TRBJ1-5, the V gene TRBV27; the match to TRBD1 covers 7 bases. Trimming cost V 5 bases and J 3 bases; bases outside gene matches: 4. Germline V gene sequence: CDR1 MNHEY, CDR2 SMNVEV (reference sequence). The CDR3 runs 14 residues. CDR3 region: CASSPGQHNQPQHF. The CDR3 coding sequence is TGTGCCAGCAGTCCGGGACAGCACAATCAGCCCCAGCATTTT.

In its sample, this clonotype was seen many times. The CDR3 reads CASSPTSERTGPPTDTQYF. The CDR3 nucleotides are TGTGCCAGCAGCCCAACCAGCGAGCGGACAGGTCCCCCCACAGATACGCAGTATTTT. This chain uses TRBV11-2 with TRBJ2-3; 7 nucleotides align to TRBD1. Germline V gene lookup returns CDR1 SGHAT and CDR2 FQNNGV. The CDR3 is 19 amino acids. V was clipped by 5 bases and J by 2 bases; unmatched bases: 19.

The chain uses TRBV20-1 and TRBJ1-6, with 7 bases lining up with TRBD1. V lost 5 bases to trimming and J lost 3 bases; unmatched junction nucleotides: 7. Germline V gene data show CDR1 as DFQATT and CDR2 as SNEGSKA (reference sequence). The CDR3 spans 15 residues. The CDR3 DNA is TGCAGTGCTCCGGGACAGAGAGTCTATAATTCACCCCTCCACTTT. This gives the protein CSAPGQRVYNSPLHF.

This clonotype was detected only a few times. The rearrangement links TRBV18 to TRBJ1-5, with D uncertain. Germline lookup yields CDR1 KGHSH and CDR2 LQKENI. Trimming removed 6 bases from V and 4 bases from J, with 10 bases in between. The CDR3 spans 13 residues. CDR3 region: CASSVAVNQPQHF. The CDR3, as DNA: TGTGCCAGCTCCGTGGCAGTAAATCAGCCCCAGCATTTT.

This clonotype was seen at least ten times. The J gene is TRBJ1-5, the V gene TRBV2; 10 bases are a match to TRBD1. Trimming at V came to 6 bases and at J to 6 bases, leaving 14 bases not matched to a gene. The germline V gene encodes CDR1 SNHLY and CDR2 FYNNEI. There are 17 residues in the CDR3. This chain's CDR3 is CASSQTRDRGGGQPQHF. Written as DNA, the CDR3 is TGTGCCAGCAGCCAGACCCGGGACAGGGGTGGGGGTCAGCCCCAGCATTTT. Full variable domain (remainder filled in from reference TRBV2 and TRBJ1-5): EPEVTQTPSHQVTQMGQEVILRCVPISNHLYFYWYRQILGQKVEFLVSFYNNEISEKSEIFDDQFSVERPDGSNFTLKIRSTKLEDSAMYFCASSQTRDRGGGQPQHFGDGTRLSIL.

This chain uses TRBV7-9 with TRBJ1-1; TRBD1 aligns across 10 bases. The J segment lost 5 bases and the V segment lost 6 bases, leaving 9 bases of the junction unmatched. CDR1 and CDR2 (germline): SEHNR, FQNEAQ (reference sequence). The CDR3 has 15 amino acids. CDR3 amino acids: CASRPRTGGWTEAFF. The CDR3 nucleotides are TGTGCCAGCAGACCTAGGACAGGGGGATGGACTGAAGCTTTCTTT.

This chain uses TRBV12-5 with TRBJ2-2; 7 bases fit TRBD1. Germline V gene lookup returns CDR1 LGHNT and CDR2 FRNRAP. J gave up 6 bases and V 1 base, and 2 bases lay outside the gene matches. The CDR3 has 14 amino acids. The CDR3, as DNA: TGTGCTAGTGGTTTGGGACAGGGTCCCGGGGAGCTGTTTTTT. Its protein product is CASGLGQGPGELFF.

The chain is built from TRBV4-3 and TRBJ2-7; TRBD1 matches at 8 bases. The germline CDR1 and CDR2 sequences are LGHNA and YSLEER. The CDR3 consists of 16 residues. The J segment lost 2 bases and the V segment lost 3 bases, leaving 9 bases of the junction unmatched. The CDR3 is CASSQNLRGPPYEQYF. In DNA, the CDR3 is TGCGCCAGCAGCCAGAATCTCAGGGGGCCTCCCTACGAGCAGTACTTC.

This clonotype came up many times. This rearrangement joins TRBV9 to TRBJ2-7; D is possibly TRBD1 or TRBD2 (7 bases each). The V end was cut by 4 bases, the J end by 2 bases, with 16 bases between. CDR3 length: 15 amino acids. Germline V gene sequence: CDR1 SGDLS, CDR2 YYNGEE. The CDR3 nucleotides are TGTGCCAGCAGCACCGGGGCAGGGGGGGCCTACGAGCAGTACTTC. Translated: CASSTGAGGAYEQYF.

The table lists this clonotype with many counts. The chain uses TRBV5-1 and TRBJ1-1; a possible D gene is TRBD1 (5 bases). The CDR3 is 15 residues long. V was trimmed by 2 bases and J by 1 base, leaving 12 bases between them. In germline, CDR1 is SGHRS, CDR2 YFSETQ. The CDR3 here is CASSFRDGSNTEAFF. In DNA form, the CDR3 reads TGCGCCAGCAGCTTTAGGGACGGATCGAACACTGAAGCTTTCTTT. Filled out from reference TRBV5-1 and TRBJ1-1, the complete variable domain reads KAGVTQTPRYLIKTRGQQVTLSCSPISGHRSVSWYQQTPGQGLQFLFEYFSETQRNKGNFPGRFSGRQFSNSRSEMNVSTLELGDSALYLCASSFRDGSNTEAFFGQGTRLTVV.

At least ten counts were recorded for this clonotype. This chain connects TRBV28 to TRBJ2-7; D unclear. Deletions cut 3 bases from V and 1 base from J, with 7 bases between. The germline V gene encodes CDR1 MDHEN and CDR2 SYDVKM. The CDR3 has 13 amino acids. In DNA, the CDR3 is TGTGCCAGCAGTTTTTGGGATTCCTACGAGCAGTACTTC. It translates to CASSFWDSYEQYF.

This clonotype was detected many times. This rearrangement joins TRBV6-2 or TRBV6-3 to TRBJ2-7; D is possibly TRBD2 (5 bases). The CDR3 is made up of 14 amino acids. Per the germline V gene, CDR1 is MNHEY and CDR2 is SVGEGT. V lost 10 bases and J lost 0, with 16 bases in between. CDR3 residues: CATEGAVHSYEQYF. CDR3 bases: TGTGCCACCGAAGGAGCGGTGCACTCCTACGAGCAGTACTTC.